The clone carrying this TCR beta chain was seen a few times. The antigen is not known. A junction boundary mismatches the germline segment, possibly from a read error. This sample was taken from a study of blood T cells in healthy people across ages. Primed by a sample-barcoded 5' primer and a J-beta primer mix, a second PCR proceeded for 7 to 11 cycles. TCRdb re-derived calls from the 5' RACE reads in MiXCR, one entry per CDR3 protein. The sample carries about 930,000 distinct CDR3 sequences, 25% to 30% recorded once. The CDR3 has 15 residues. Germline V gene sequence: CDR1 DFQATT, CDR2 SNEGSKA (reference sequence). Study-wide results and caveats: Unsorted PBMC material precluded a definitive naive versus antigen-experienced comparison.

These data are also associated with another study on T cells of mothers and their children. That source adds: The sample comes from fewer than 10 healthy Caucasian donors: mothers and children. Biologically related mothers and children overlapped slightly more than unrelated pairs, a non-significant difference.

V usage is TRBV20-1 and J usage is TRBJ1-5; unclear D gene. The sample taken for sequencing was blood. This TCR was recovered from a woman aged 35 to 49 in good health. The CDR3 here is CSTRRTGQNNQPQHF. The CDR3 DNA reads TGCAGTACTAGAAGAACCGGCCAGAACAATCAGCCCCAGCATTTT.